Listed here is a single T cell receptor (beta chain). TCRdb independently ran MiXCR on the 5' RACE reads; one entry per CDR3 protein. The data hold under 400,000 distinct CDR3 sequences, with around 10% observed a single time. The sample belongs to a study of T cells after yellow fever vaccination. This TCR derives from a man aged 18-30 years who received the YFV17D yellow fever vaccine. The sample in question was PBMCs, obtained on the day of the first yellow fever vaccination.

The CDR3 bases are TGTGCCAGCAGACCTCGGGGTTCCTCTGGAAACACCATATATTTT. Translated: CASRPRGSSGNTIYF. This chain links TRBV7-9 with TRBJ1-3; D is uncertain. V was shortened by 6 bases and J by 0 bases, with 12 bases between the two germline ends. CDR1 SEHNR and CDR2 FQNEAQ come from the germline V gene (reference sequence). The CDR3 is 15 amino acids.